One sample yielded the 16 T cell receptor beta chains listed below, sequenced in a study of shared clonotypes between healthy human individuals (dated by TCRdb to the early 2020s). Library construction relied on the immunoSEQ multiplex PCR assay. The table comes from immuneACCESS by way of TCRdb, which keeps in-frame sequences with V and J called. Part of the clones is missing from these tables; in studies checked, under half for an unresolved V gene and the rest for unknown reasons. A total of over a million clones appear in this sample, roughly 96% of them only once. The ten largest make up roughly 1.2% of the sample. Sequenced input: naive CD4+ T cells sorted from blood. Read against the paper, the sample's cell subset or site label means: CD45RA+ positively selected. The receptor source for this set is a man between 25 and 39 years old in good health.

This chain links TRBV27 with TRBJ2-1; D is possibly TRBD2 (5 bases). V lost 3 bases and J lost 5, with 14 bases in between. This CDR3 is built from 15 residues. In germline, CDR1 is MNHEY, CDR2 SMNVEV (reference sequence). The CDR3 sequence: CASSFISGRNNEQFF. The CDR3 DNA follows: TGTGCCAGCAGTTTCATCAGCGGCAGAAACAATGAGCAGTTCTTC.

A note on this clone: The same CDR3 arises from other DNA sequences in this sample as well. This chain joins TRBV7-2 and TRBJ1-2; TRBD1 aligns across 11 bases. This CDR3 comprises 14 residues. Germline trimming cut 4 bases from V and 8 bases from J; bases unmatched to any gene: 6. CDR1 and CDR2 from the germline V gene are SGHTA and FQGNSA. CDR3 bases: TGTGCCAGCAGCTCCCGGGGACAGGGGGAGGGCTACACCTTC. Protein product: CASSSRGQGEGYTF. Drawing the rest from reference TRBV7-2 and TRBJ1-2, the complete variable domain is GAGVSQSPSNKVTEKGKDVELRCDPISGHTALYWYRQSLGQGLEFLIYFQGNSAPDKSGLPSDRFSAERTGGSVSTLTIQRTQQEDSAVYLCASSSRGQGEGYTFGSGTRLTVV.

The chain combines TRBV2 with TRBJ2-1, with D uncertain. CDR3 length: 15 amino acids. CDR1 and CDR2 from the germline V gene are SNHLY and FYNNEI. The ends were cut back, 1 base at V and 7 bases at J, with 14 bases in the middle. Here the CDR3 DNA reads TGTGCCAGCAGTGAAGTCAGGACCCCAACTAATGAGCAGTTCTTC. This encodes CASSEVRTPTNEQFF. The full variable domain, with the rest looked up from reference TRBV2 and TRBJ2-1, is EPEVTQTPSHQVTQMGQEVILRCVPISNHLYFYWYRQILGQKVEFLVSFYNNEISEKSEIFDDQFSVERPDGSNFTLKIRSTKLEDSAMYFCASSEVRTPTNEQFFGPGTRLTVL.

Written as DNA, the CDR3 is TGCGCCAGCAGCCAAGATGGGAGGGACAGGTACAATGAGCAGTTCTTC. Residues: CASSQDGRDRYNEQFF. The genes are TRBV4-3 and TRBJ2-1, with a possible D match to TRBD1 (8 bases). From germline, CDR1 is LGHNA and CDR2 YSLEER. The CDR3 loop spans 16 amino acids. V was shortened by 0 bases and J by 4 bases, with 13 bases between the two germline ends.

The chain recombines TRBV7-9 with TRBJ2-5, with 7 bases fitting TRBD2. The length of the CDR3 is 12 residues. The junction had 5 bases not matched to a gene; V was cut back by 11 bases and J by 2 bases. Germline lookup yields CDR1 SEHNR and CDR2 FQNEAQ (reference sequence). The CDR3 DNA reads TGTGCCGCTGGGGGGGTTCAAGAGACCCAGTACTTC. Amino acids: CAAGGVQETQYF.

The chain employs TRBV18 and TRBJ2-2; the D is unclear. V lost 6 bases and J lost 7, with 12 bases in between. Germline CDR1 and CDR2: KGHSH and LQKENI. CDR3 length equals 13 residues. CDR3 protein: CASSPIVIGELFF. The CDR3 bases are TGTGCCAGCTCTCCGATTGTCATCGGGGAGCTGTTTTTT.

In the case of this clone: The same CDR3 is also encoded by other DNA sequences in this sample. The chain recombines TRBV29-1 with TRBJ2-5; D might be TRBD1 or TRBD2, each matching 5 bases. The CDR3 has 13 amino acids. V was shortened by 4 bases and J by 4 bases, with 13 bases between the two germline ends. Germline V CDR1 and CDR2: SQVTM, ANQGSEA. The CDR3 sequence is CSVGGAPGETQYF. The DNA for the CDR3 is TGCAGCGTTGGAGGGGCGCCCGGAGAGACCCAGTACTTC.

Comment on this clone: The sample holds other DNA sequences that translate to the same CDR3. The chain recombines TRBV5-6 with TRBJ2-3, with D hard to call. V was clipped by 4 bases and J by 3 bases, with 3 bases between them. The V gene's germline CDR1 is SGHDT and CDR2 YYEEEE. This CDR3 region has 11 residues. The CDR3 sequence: CASSRTDTQYF. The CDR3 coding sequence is TGTGCCAGCAGCCGGACAGATACGCAGTATTTT.

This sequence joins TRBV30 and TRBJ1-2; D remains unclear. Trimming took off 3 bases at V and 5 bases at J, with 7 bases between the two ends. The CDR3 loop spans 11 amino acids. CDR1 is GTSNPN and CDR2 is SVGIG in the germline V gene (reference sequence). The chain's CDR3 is CAWRVTYGYTF. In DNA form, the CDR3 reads TGTGCCTGGAGAGTGACGTATGGCTACACCTTC.

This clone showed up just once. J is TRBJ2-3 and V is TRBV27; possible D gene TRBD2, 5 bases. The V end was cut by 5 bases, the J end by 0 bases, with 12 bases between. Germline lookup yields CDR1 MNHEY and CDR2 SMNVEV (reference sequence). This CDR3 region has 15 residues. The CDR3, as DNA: TGTGCCAGCAGTGGACTCGGCGCTAGCACAGATACGCAGTATTTT. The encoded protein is CASSGLGASTDTQYF.

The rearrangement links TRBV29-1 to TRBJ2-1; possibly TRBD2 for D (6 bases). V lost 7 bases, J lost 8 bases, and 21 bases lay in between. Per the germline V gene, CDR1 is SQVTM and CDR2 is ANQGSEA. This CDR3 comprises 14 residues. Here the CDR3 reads CSGRAWGLGHEQFF. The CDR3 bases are TGCAGCGGGAGGGCGTGGGGGTTAGGCCATGAGCAGTTCTTC.

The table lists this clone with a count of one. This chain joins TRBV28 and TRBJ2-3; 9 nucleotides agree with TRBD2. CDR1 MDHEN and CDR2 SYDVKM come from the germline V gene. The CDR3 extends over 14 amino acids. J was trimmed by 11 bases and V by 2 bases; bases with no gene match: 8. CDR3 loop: CASSLEVAGVMQYF. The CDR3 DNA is TGTGCCAGCAGTTTAGAGGTAGCGGGAGTCATGCAGTATTTT.

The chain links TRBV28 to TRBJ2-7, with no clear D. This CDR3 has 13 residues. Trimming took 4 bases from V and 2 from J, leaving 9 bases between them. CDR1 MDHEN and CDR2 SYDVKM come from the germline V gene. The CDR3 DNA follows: TGTGCCAGCAGTTCGGCAGCCACCTACGAGCAGTACTTC. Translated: CASSSAATYEQYF.

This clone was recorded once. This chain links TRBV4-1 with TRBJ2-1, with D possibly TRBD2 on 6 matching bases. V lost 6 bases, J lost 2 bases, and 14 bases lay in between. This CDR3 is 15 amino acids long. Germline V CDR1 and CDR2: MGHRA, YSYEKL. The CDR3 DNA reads TGCGCCAGCAGACAAATAGCGGCCGCCTACAATGAGCAGTTCTTC. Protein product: CASRQIAAAYNEQFF.

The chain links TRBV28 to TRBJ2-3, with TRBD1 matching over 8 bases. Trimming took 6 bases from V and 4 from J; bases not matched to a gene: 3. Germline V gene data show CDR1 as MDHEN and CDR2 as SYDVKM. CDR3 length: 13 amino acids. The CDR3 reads CASRDRAADTQYF. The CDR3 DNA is TGTGCCAGCAGGGACAGGGCCGCAGATACGCAGTATTTT. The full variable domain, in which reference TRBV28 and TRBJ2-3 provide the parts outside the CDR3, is DVKVTQSSRYLVKRTGEKVFLECVQDMDHENMFWYRQDPGLGLRLIYFSYDVKMKEKGDIPEGYSVSREKKERFSLILESASTNQTSMYLCASRDRAADTQYFGPGTRLTVL.

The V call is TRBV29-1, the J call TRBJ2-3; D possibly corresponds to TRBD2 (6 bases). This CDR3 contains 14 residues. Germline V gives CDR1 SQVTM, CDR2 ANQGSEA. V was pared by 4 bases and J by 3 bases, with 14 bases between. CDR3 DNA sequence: TGCAGCGTTGCGAGGAGGGCGGAAACAGATACGCAGTATTTT. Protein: CSVARRAETDTQYF.